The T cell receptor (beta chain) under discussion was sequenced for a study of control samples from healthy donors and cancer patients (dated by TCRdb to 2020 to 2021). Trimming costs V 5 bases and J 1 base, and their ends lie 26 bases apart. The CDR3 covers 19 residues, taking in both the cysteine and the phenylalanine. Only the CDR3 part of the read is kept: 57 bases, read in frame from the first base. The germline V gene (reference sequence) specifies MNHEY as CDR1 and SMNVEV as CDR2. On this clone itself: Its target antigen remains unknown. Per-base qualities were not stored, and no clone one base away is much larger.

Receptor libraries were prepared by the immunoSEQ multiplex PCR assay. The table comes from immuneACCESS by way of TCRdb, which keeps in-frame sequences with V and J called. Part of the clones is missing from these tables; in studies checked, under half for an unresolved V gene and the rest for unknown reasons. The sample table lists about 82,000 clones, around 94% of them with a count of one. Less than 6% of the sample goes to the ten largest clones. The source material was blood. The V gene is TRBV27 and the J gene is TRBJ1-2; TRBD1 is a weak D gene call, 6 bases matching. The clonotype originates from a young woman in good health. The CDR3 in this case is CASSPSPDRTQRFNYGYTF. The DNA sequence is TGTGCCAGCAGTCCCTCCCCCGACAGGACCCAGCGATTTAACTATGGCTACACCTTC.